One and the same sample provided the 18 T cell receptor beta chains below, sequenced in a study of T cells in Graves' hyperthyroidism and ophthalmopathy. Regions amplified from RNA transcripts were the TCR beta CDR3 regions. The HTBI primer set was used in a first-round RT-PCR of the TCR CDR3. Via MiXCR, TCRdb re-called the multiplex PCR reads, giving one row per CDR3 protein. The sample holds about 600,000 distinct CDR3 sequences; approximately 15% are singletons and the top ten take 2.5% to 4%. Sequencing input: blood. These TCRs come from a middle-aged woman with Graves' ophthalmopathy.

This chain uses TRBV7-9 with TRBJ2-5; D is uncertain. CDR1 is SEHNR, CDR2 FQNEAQ, per germline (reference sequence). The CDR3 consists of 14 residues. V lost 5 bases and J lost 0, with 10 bases in between. The CDR3: CASSRRQDQETQYF. Here the CDR3 DNA reads TGTGCCAGCAGCCGACGTCAGGACCAAGAGACCCAGTACTTC.

The chain links TRBV11-2 to TRBJ2-1; 9 positions agree with TRBD2. CDR3 size: 15 residues. With 6 bases clipped from V and 3 bases from J, the junction kept 6 bases outside the gene matches. Germline V CDR1 and CDR2: SGHAT, FQNNGV. The DNA for the CDR3 is TGTGCCAGCAGGAGACCTAGCGGGGACTACAATGAGCAGTTCTTC. Translated: CASRRPSGDYNEQFF.

This clonotype has at least ten counts. V usage is TRBV11-1 and J usage is TRBJ1-1, with D uncertain. The V gene lost 5 bases and the J gene lost 3 bases, with 16 bases spanning the gap. The CDR3 sequence is 15 residues long. Germline-derived CDR1 and CDR2 are SGHAT and FQDESV (reference sequence). DNA for the CDR3: TGTGCCAGCAGCCCCTGGACCACACCGGACACTGAAGCTTTCTTT. Protein sequence: CASSPWTTPDTEAFF.

Here the CDR3 DNA reads TGTGCCAGTAGTCCTGGAGCCAGGGTAGGCACAGATACGCAGTATTTT. This translates into CASSPGARVGTDTQYF. The chain uses TRBV19 and TRBJ2-3, with a possible D match to TRBD1 (5 bases). The CDR3 is 16 residues long. V dropped 5 bases and J dropped 1 base, with 16 bases sitting between them. CDR1 and CDR2 from the germline V gene are LNHDA and SQIVND (reference sequence).

In the case of this clonotype: A much bigger clone sits one base away, suggesting this may be a read error. CDR3 amino acids: CASSWVSNQPQHF. CDR3 coding DNA: TGTGCCAGCAGTTGGGTTAGCAATCAGCCCCAGCATTTT. The genes are TRBV28 and TRBJ1-5, with D unresolved. The germline V gene has CDR1 MDHEN and CDR2 SYDVKM. This CDR3 spans 13 amino acids. Trimming removed 4 bases from V and 0 bases from J, with 4 bases in between. Supplemented by reference TRBV28 and TRBJ1-5, the full variable domain reads DVKVTQSSRYLVKRTGEKVFLECVQDMDHENMFWYRQDPGLGLRLIYFSYDVKMKEKGDIPEGYSVSREKKERFSLILESASTNQTSMYLCASSWVSNQPQHFGDGTRLSIL.

The genes are TRBV7-8 and TRBJ1-4; the D is unclear. V was cut by 5 bases and J by 8 bases, with 15 bases left in between. CDR1 SGHVS and CDR2 FQNEAQ come from the germline V gene. The CDR3 consists of 14 residues. The CDR3 reads CASSPRSLIEKLFF. The CDR3 DNA is TGTGCCAGCAGCCCCCGGTCCCTGATCGAAAAACTGTTTTTT.

This clonotype showed up many times. Compared with germline, one end of the junction differs, possibly owing to a read error. The rearrangement uses TRBV5-1 and TRBJ2-5; no firm D call. CDR3 size: 12 residues. In germline, CDR1 is SGHRS, CDR2 YFSETQ. CDR3 nucleotides: TGTGCCAGCAGCTCTAGCCAAGAGACCCAGTACTTC. It yields the protein CASSSSQETQYF.

There are a few counts of this clonotype. The chain links TRBV27 to TRBJ1-3; D gene uncertain. Germline V gene data show CDR1 as MNHEY and CDR2 as SMNVEV (reference sequence). Trimming cost V 0 bases and J 8 bases, with 14 bases left between them. This CDR3 has 15 residues. The CDR3 spells CASSLSVPSVYTIYF. In DNA, the CDR3 is TGTGCCAGCAGTTTATCCGTCCCCTCTGTTTACACCATATATTTT.

The chain combines TRBV19 with TRBJ2-4, with TRBD2 matching 14 bases. The CDR3 is 17 amino acids. J gave up 8 bases and V 9 bases, and 15 bases lay outside the gene matches. Germline V gene data show CDR1 as LNHDA and CDR2 as SQIVND (reference sequence). The CDR3 sequence is CASPPPGLAGGLDIQYF. CDR3 DNA sequence: TGTGCCAGCCCCCCCCCAGGACTAGCGGGAGGTCTTGACATTCAGTACTTC.

This clonotype has just a few counts. This chain uses TRBV5-1 with TRBJ2-1; tentative D call: TRBD2 (5 bases). Trimming stripped 3 bases from V and 8 bases from J, with 18 bases between. Germline V lookup: CDR1 SGHRS, CDR2 YFSETQ. CDR3 size: 15 residues. In DNA form, the CDR3 reads TGCGCCAGCAGCTCGGGCGACTACCCTGGTGATGAGCAGTTCTTC. Protein: CASSSGDYPGDEQFF.

This clonotype has ten or more counts. This rearrangement joins TRBV29-1 to TRBJ1-1, with no clear D. CDR3 length: 15 amino acids. V lost 0 bases and J lost 1, with 12 bases in between. Germline V gene data show CDR1 as SQVTM and CDR2 as ANQGSEA. Here the CDR3 DNA reads TGCAGCGTTGAAGATCTTGCTTGGGGGAACACTGAAGCTTTCTTT. Translation: CSVEDLAWGNTEAFF.

In its sample, this clonotype was seen once. The chain employs TRBV4-1 and TRBJ1-1; D is possibly TRBD1 (6 bases). From germline, CDR1 is MGHRA and CDR2 YSYEKL. This CDR3 has 12 residues. The V gene lost 6 bases and the J gene lost 4 bases, with 9 bases spanning the gap. CDR3 nucleotide sequence: TGCGCCAGCAGTTACAGGGCCACTGAAGCTTTCTTT. The encoded protein is CASSYRATEAFF.

This clonotype was seen at least ten times. This rearrangement joins TRBV2 to TRBJ2-5; 12 bases fit TRBD2. Per germline, CDR1 SNHLY and CDR2 FYNNEI. Trimming removed 2 bases from V and 5 bases from J; junction bases left unmatched: 9. This CDR3 region has 17 residues. DNA of the CDR3: TGTGCCAGCAGTGAACTTCTAGCGGGAGGGCCGTGGGAGACCCAGTACTTC. Translated, it gives CASSELLAGGPWETQYF.

This chain connects TRBV5-1 to TRBJ2-7; the D gene is possibly TRBD1 (6 bases). V gave up 2 bases and J gave up 5 bases, with 11 bases separating them. Germline-derived CDR1 and CDR2 are SGHRS and YFSETQ. This CDR3 region has 13 residues. CDR3 residues: CASSLTGKDEQYF. CDR3 coding DNA: TGCGCCAGCAGCTTAACAGGGAAAGACGAGCAGTACTTC.

This clonotype was recorded many times. The chain combines TRBV12-3 or TRBV12-4 with TRBJ2-1; possibly TRBD1 for D (5 bases). Trimming cost V 1 base and J 7 bases, with 11 bases left between them. There are 14 residues in the CDR3. The CDR3 protein is CASSLVKGKNEQFF. CDR3 nucleotides: TGTGCCAGCAGTTTAGTGAAGGGGAAGAATGAGCAGTTCTTC.

The chain employs TRBV14 and TRBJ2-5; D is unresolved. The V and J ends lost 1 base and 2 bases respectively, with 11 bases between them. This CDR3 is built from 15 residues. Germline assignment: CDR1 SGHDN and CDR2 FVKESK. The CDR3 sequence is CASSQGLIGQETQYF. CDR3 bases: TGTGCCAGCAGCCAAGGTCTGATCGGGCAAGAGACCCAGTACTTC. The full variable domain, in which reference TRBV14 and TRBJ2-5 provide the parts outside the CDR3, is EAGVTQFPSHSVIEKGQTVTLRCDPISGHDNLYWYRRVMGKEIKFLLHFVKESKQDESGMPNNRFLAERTGGTYSTLKVQPAELEDSGVYFCASSQGLIGQETQYFGPGTRLLVL.

This chain links TRBV28 with TRBJ1-3; 8 bases match TRBD1. There are 16 residues in the CDR3. Germline values: CDR1 MDHEN, CDR2 SYDVKM. Germline trimming cut 4 bases from V and 4 bases from J; bases unmatched to any gene: 9. DNA of the CDR3: TGTGCCAGCAGTTCATCACAGGGGGATTCAGGAAACACCATATATTTT. This codes for CASSSSQGDSGNTIYF.

This clonotype has just a few counts. A much bigger clone sits one base away, suggesting this may be a read error. The CDR3 here is CASRRSAGGSDTGELVF. CDR3 coding DNA: TGTGCCAGCAGAAGATCTGCGGGAGGTTCGGACACCGGGGAGCTGGTTTTT. This chain connects TRBV11-2 to TRBJ2-2; TRBD2 agrees at 8 bases. The CDR3 is made up of 17 amino acids. Germline loops: CDR1 SGHAT, CDR2 FQNNGV.